The 16 T cell receptor beta chains reported below all come from one sample, sequenced in a study of blood T cell repertoires in COVID-19. Profiled with immunoSEQ multiplex PCR; TCRdb holds only in-frame clones, not every one. Of roughly 190,000 clones in the sample, roughly 77% are singletons; the top ten hold about a sixth. Specimen: PBMCs or T cells enriched from blood (not recorded which). All receptors come from a woman aged 50 to 60 with acute COVID-19.

This clone was found a few times. The chain carries TRBV19 and TRBJ1-6, with 11 bases aligning to TRBD1. The CDR3 totals 16 residues. Germline CDR1 and CDR2: LNHDA and SQIVND (reference sequence). After removal of 6 bases from V and 10 bases from J, the junction contained 11 bases not matched to a gene. Here the CDR3 reads CASRKPGQGVGSPLHF. The CDR3 bases are TGTGCCAGTAGGAAACCGGGACAGGGGGTAGGATCACCCCTCCACTTT.

The genes are TRBV4-1 and TRBJ1-1; TRBD1 matches at 12 bases. Germline V CDR1 and CDR2: MGHRA, YSYEKL. The CDR3 runs to 17 residues. V lost 2 bases to trimming and J lost 4 bases; unmatched junction nucleotides: 8. CDR3 coding DNA: TGCGCCAGCAGCCAAAGGGGACAGGGGGCGAGAGGCACTGAAGCTTTCTTT. This gives the protein CASSQRGQGARGTEAFF.

This rearrangement joins TRBV12-3 or TRBV12-4 to TRBJ1-5; D ambiguous. This CDR3 is built from 12 residues. Trimming stripped 1 base from V and 7 bases from J, with 5 bases between. The CDR3 reads CASSLGVQPQHF. As DNA, the CDR3 is TGTGCCAGCAGTTTAGGAGTGCAGCCCCAGCATTTT.

The chain combines TRBV19 with TRBJ1-5, with D uncertain. The V end lost 3 bases, the J end lost 6 bases, and 6 bases lay between the germline ends. The CDR3 runs to 12 residues. Germline CDR1 LNHDA, CDR2 SQIVND (reference sequence). The chain's CDR3 is CASSIGSQPQHF. In DNA, the CDR3 is TGTGCCAGTAGTATTGGCTCTCAGCCCCAGCATTTT.

The sample holds one count of this clone. This rearrangement joins TRBV29-1 to TRBJ1-1; D is perhaps TRBD1 (6 bases). Germline loops: CDR1 SQVTM, CDR2 ANQGSEA. CDR3 length: 13 residues. Trimming cost V 7 bases and J 0 bases, with 12 bases left between them. Written as DNA, the CDR3 is TGCAGCGCGCGCTCAGGGGTGAACACTGAAGCTTTCTTT. Encoded protein: CSARSGVNTEAFF.

The chain links TRBV13 to TRBJ2-3; 8 bases fit TRBD2. The length of the CDR3 is 16 residues. With 11 bases clipped from V and 5 bases from J, the junction kept 18 bases outside the gene matches. CDR1 and CDR2 (germline): PRHDT, FYEKMQ (reference sequence). The CDR3 here is CARRAFGGGVGDTQYF. In DNA form, the CDR3 reads TGTGCCCGCCGGGCCTTCGGGGGGGGCGTGGGAGATACGCAGTATTTT.

This sequence joins TRBV5-1 and TRBJ2-5; D is undetermined. Germline V lookup: CDR1 SGHRS, CDR2 YFSETQ. The CDR3 contains 12 residues. V gave up 1 base and J gave up 5 bases, with 6 bases separating them. The CDR3 reads CASSLYTETQYF. Written as DNA, the CDR3 is TGCGCCAGCAGCTTGTACACGGAGACCCAGTACTTC.

CDR3 coding DNA: TGCGCCACTTCCGGACAGGGCCCAGATACGCAGTATTTT. Residues: CATSGQGPDTQYF. The J gene is TRBJ2-3, the V gene TRBV10-1, with 8 bases fitting TRBD1. The germline gives CDR1 WNHNN, CDR2 SYGVQD (reference sequence). This CDR3 spans 13 amino acids. V was pared by 10 bases and J by 4 bases, with 7 bases of the junction left unmatched.

V gene TRBV4-2 combines with J gene TRBJ2-2, with D possibly being TRBD1 (6 bases). Trimming removed 0 bases at V and 8 bases at J, with 19 bases between. Germline assignment: CDR1 LGHNA and CDR2 YNFKEQ. The CDR3 is 17 amino acids. The CDR3, as DNA: TGTGCCAGCAGCCAAGATGTATTGGGGGCCCCGGGTGGGGAGCTGTTTTTT. Translating gives CASSQDVLGAPGGELFF.

In this sample, this clone turned up once. The rearrangement uses TRBV4-1 and TRBJ2-5, with a tentative D call TRBD2 (6 bases). The V gene lost 2 bases and the J gene lost 2 bases, with 12 bases spanning the gap. The CDR3 totals 15 residues. Per the germline V gene, CDR1 is MGHRA and CDR2 is YSYEKL. The CDR3 region has the DNA TGCGCCAGCAGCCAATCCTTGGCGGGGCAAGAGACCCAGTACTTC. Its protein is CASSQSLAGQETQYF.

CDR3 loop: CASSTDRMNTEAFF. Here the CDR3 DNA reads TGTGCCAGCTCGACGGACAGGATGAACACTGAAGCTTTCTTT. V usage is TRBV18 and J usage is TRBJ1-1; 7 bases line up with TRBD1. Germline V gene sequence: CDR1 KGHSH, CDR2 LQKENI. J lost 0 bases, V lost 6 bases, and 4 bases had no gene match. The CDR3 covers 14 residues.

Here the CDR3 DNA reads TGTGCCAGTAGTATGGACACCCGAGGGGGACAGCCCCAGCATTTT. It yields the protein CASSMDTRGGQPQHF. The rearrangement links TRBV19 to TRBJ1-5, with D possibly being TRBD1 (6 bases). V lost 3 bases, J lost 7 bases, and 16 bases lay in between. CDR1 LNHDA and CDR2 SQIVND come from the germline V gene (reference sequence). The CDR3 extends over 15 amino acids.

This clone was picked up many times. The V call is TRBV6-4, the J call TRBJ2-3; 10 positions match TRBD2. The CDR3 sequence is 13 residues long. J was trimmed by 7 bases and V by 8 bases; bases with no gene match: 6. Germline CDR1 and CDR2: MRHNA and SNTAGT. DNA for the CDR3: TGTGCCAGCGCGGGGACTAGCGAGAATACGCAGTATTTT. Translated, it gives CASAGTSENTQYF.

This chain links TRBV30 with TRBJ1-2, with 9 bases matching TRBD1. Germline loops: CDR1 GTSNPN, CDR2 SVGIG (reference sequence). Trimming took 3 bases from V and 8 from J; bases not matched to a gene: 7. The CDR3 runs to 13 residues. The CDR3 is CAWSFNRGQGYTF. CDR3 coding DNA: TGTGCCTGGAGCTTCAACAGGGGGCAGGGCTACACCTTC.

The CDR3 is CASRSGERGKAQYF. CDR3 bases: TGTGCCAGTAGGTCAGGGGAGAGGGGTAAGGCGCAGTATTTT. The gene calls are TRBV19 and TRBJ2-3; TRBD1 might be the D (6 bases). CDR1 is LNHDA and CDR2 is SQIVND in the germline V gene (reference sequence). The CDR3 consists of 14 residues. V was trimmed by 6 bases and J by 10 bases, leaving 20 bases between them.

The chain recombines TRBV28 with TRBJ1-4; D possibly corresponds to TRBD1 (6 bases). The germline V gene has CDR1 MDHEN and CDR2 SYDVKM. Trimming removed 6 bases from V and 8 bases from J, with 16 bases in between. The length of the CDR3 is 14 residues. This CDR3 is CASSLDRRKEKLFF. For the CDR3, the DNA is TGTGCCAGCAGCCTTGACAGGCGTAAAGAAAAACTGTTTTTT.